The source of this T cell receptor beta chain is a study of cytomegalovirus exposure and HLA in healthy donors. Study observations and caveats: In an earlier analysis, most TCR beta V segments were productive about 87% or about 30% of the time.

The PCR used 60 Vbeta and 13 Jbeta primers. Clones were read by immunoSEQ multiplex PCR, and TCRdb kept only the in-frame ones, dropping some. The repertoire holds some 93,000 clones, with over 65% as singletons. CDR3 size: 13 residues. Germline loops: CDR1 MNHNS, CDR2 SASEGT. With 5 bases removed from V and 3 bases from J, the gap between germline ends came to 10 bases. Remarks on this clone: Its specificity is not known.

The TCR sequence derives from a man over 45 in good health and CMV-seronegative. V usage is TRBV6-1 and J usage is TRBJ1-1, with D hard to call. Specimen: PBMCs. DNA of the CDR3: TGTGCCAGCAGTTGGGCCGGGGACACTGAAGCTTTCTTT. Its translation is CASSWAGDTEAFF.